These 27 T cell receptor beta chains were all obtained from the same sample, sequenced in a study of tumor-infiltrating lymphocytes in primary liver carcinoma. Total RNA amounting to roughly 480 ng was the source from which TCR beta cDNA was made with a constant-region primer. Three nested multiplex PCR rounds of slightly modified ARM-PCR generated TCR beta libraries. PCR rounds one and two used TRBV1-TRBV30 forward primers with a C-beta reverse primer for around 11 cycles each. TCRdb re-called the multiplex PCR reads through MiXCR, storing one row per CDR3 protein. This table has 50,000 to 70,000 distinct CDR3 sequences, just over 70% appearing once. The tissue used was unsorted bulk material of about 19-30 mg. RNA and DNA were co-extracted from it with the AllPrep DNA/RNA mini kit. The material sequenced was liver tumor tissue from sampling region 2. This sample's subset: tumor region T2, inferior pole. The receptors were sampled from a man in his forties with primary liver carcinoma and hepatitis B virus infection.

This chain links TRBV6-6 with TRBJ1-5; 9 bases agree with TRBD1. Trimming at V came to 10 bases and at J to 2 bases, leaving 9 bases not matched to a gene. This CDR3 is 15 amino acids long. CDR1 MNHNY and CDR2 SVGAGI come from the germline V gene (reference sequence). Here the CDR3 reads CATTPTGGGNQPQHF. CDR3 sequence (DNA): TGTGCCACCACCCCGACAGGGGGGGGCAATCAGCCCCAGCATTTT.

As regards this clonotype: This could be a read error, since a much larger clone is one nucleotide away. This chain connects TRBV11-3 to TRBJ1-2; 7 bases match TRBD1. The CDR3 extends over 17 amino acids. CDR1 is SGHNT, CDR2 YENEEA, per germline. This chain's CDR3 is CARSPTGQSSSNSGYTF. The DNA for the CDR3 is TGTGCCCGCAGCCCAACGGGACAGTCCTCATCCAACTCCGGCTACACCTTC. The whole variable domain, filled in from reference TRBV11-3 and TRBJ1-2, reads EAGVVQSPRYKIIEKKQPVAFWCNPISGHNTLYWYLQNLGQGPELLIRYENEEAVDDSQLPKDRFSAERLKGVDSTLKIQPAELGDSAVYLCARSPTGQSSSNSGYTFGSGTRLTVV.

In its sample, this clonotype was seen many times. The gene calls are TRBV30 and TRBJ2-6, with D unclear. Trimming took 0 bases from V and 0 from J, leaving 9 bases between them. This CDR3 has 16 amino acids. Germline V gives CDR1 GTSNPN, CDR2 SVGIG (reference sequence). Here the CDR3 DNA reads TGTGCCTGGAGTGTACCGCCGATCTCTGGGGCCAACGTCCTGACTTTC. This gives the protein CAWSVPPISGANVLTF.

Turning to this clonotype: No conserved phenylalanine or tryptophan is present at the end of the CDR3, so a read error is the likely explanation. The chain couples TRBV10-2 to TRBJ2-1; 9 bases line up with TRBD2. The CDR3 is 16 amino acids. Trimming removed 6 bases from V and 7 bases from J; junction bases left unmatched: 13. Germline V CDR1 and CDR2: WSHSY, SAAADI. CDR3 coding DNA: TGCGCCAGCAGCCTTGAGCGGGAGGATATGTATAATGAGCAGTTCCTC. Protein: CASSLEREDMYNEQFL.

The V call is TRBV6-1, the J call TRBJ2-3; 7 positions agree with TRBD1. The length of the CDR3 is 15 residues. With V trimmed by 11 bases and J by 3 bases, 14 bases remained unmatched. CDR1 is MNHNS and CDR2 is SASEGT in the germline V gene. CDR3 coding DNA: TGTGCCTCAGCCCCCACAGGGGCGATGACAGATACGCAGTATTTT. Its translation is CASAPTGAMTDTQYF.

Concerning this clonotype: The conserved final phenylalanine or tryptophan is absent from the CDR3, which likely points to a read error. The chain combines TRBV29-1 with TRBJ2-3, with 8 bases fitting TRBD2. Losses at the gene ends were 4 bases for V and 8 bases for J; bases not matched to a gene: 17. This CDR3 contains 16 residues. The germline V gene encodes CDR1 SQVTM and CDR2 ANQGSEA. The CDR3 sequence is CSVAISSSGWAVTQYC. The CDR3 region has the DNA TGCAGCGTTGCGATTTCCTCTAGCGGGTGGGCCGTTACGCAGTATTGT.

In this sample, this clonotype turned up many times. Here the CDR3 reads CASKITGVTGELFF. The CDR3 DNA sequence: TGTGCCAGCAAAATTACGGGAGTAACCGGGGAGCTGTTTTTT. This chain uses TRBV12-3 or TRBV12-4 with TRBJ2-2; D is possibly TRBD2 (6 bases). CDR3 length: 14 amino acids. V was cut by 7 bases and J by 5 bases, with 14 bases left in between.

This clonotype has at least ten counts. V usage is TRBV5-5 and J usage is TRBJ2-1, with 11 bases aligning to TRBD2. The CDR3 sequence is 16 residues long. Losses at the gene ends were 3 bases for V and 4 bases for J; bases not matched to a gene: 6. CDR1 and CDR2 from the germline V gene are SGHKS and YYEKEE (reference sequence). The CDR3 spells CASSYQTSGTYNEQFF. DNA of the CDR3: TGTGCCAGCAGCTATCAGACTAGCGGGACATACAATGAGCAGTTCTTC.

V is TRBV25-1 and J is TRBJ2-1; 7 nucleotides align to TRBD1. The germline CDR1 and CDR2 sequences are MGHDK and SYGVNS. The CDR3 consists of 15 residues. Losses at the gene ends were 4 bases for V and 1 base for J; bases not matched to a gene: 4. CDR3 sequence reads: CASSGGQRSYNEQFF. CDR3 nucleotides: TGTGCCAGCAGTGGGGGACAGAGATCCTACAATGAGCAGTTCTTC.

This clonotype appeared a single time. The junction and the germline gene differ at one end; a read error may be behind it. The chain joins TRBV4-1 to TRBJ2-7, with D uncertain. Germline assignment: CDR1 MGHRA and CDR2 YSYEKL. The CDR3 covers 16 residues. DNA of the CDR3: TGCGACAGCAGCCAATCCCTAACGGAGCCACCTTACGAGCAGTACTTC. Its translation is CDSSQSLTEPPYEQYF.

Worth noting for this clonotype: No conserved phenylalanine or tryptophan ends this CDR3, so it is likely a read error. The rearrangement joins TRBV11-2 to TRBJ2-5, with 8 bases aligning to TRBD1. In germline, CDR1 is SGHAT, CDR2 FQNNGV. This CDR3 is built from 16 residues. The CDR3 nucleotides read TGTGCCAGCAGCTTAACAGCAGGGGGCTCGGGGGAGATCCAGTACCTT. This translates into CASSLTAGGSGEIQYL.

With regard to this clonotype: The conserved closing phenylalanine or tryptophan is absent in this CDR3, likely reflecting a read error. V and J are TRBV11-2 and TRBJ2-3; TRBD1 is a possible D gene (6 bases). The V gene lost 5 bases and the J gene lost 2 bases, with 17 bases spanning the gap. This CDR3 is 16 amino acids long. The germline CDR1 and CDR2 sequences are SGHAT and FQNNGV. CDR3 in DNA: TGTGCCAGCAGCAGAAGAAATACAGGGAACACAGATACGCAGTATCTT. Its translation: CASSRRNTGNTDTQYL.

Concerning this clonotype: This may arise from a read error, as a much more abundant clone is one base away. This chain links TRBV6-5 with TRBJ1-1, with a possible D match to TRBD1 (6 bases). The CDR3 extends over 12 amino acids. CDR1 is MNHEY, CDR2 SVGAGI, per germline. This chain's CDR3 is CGSSGTHTEAFF. In nucleotides, the CDR3 is TGTGGCAGCAGTGGGACACACACTGAAGCTTTCTTT.

Many counts were recorded for this clonotype. The rearrangement joins TRBV5-4 to TRBJ1-6; D possibly corresponds to TRBD1 (6 bases). The CDR3 length is 13 residues. Per the germline V gene, CDR1 is SGHNT and CDR2 is YYREEE (reference sequence). Deletions cut 4 bases from V and 14 bases from J, with 16 bases between. The CDR3 nucleotides read TGTGCCAGCAGCATAGAGCCGGAGGGGGCCCTCCACTTT. It translates to CASSIEPEGALHF. The whole variable domain, filled in from reference TRBV5-4 and TRBJ1-6, reads ETGVTQSPTHLIKTRGQQVTLRCSSQSGHNTVSWYQQALGQGPQFIFQYYREEENGRGNFPPRFSGLQFPNYSSELNVNALELDDSALYLCASSIEPEGALHFGNGTRLTVT.

This clonotype appeared once. Germline and junction disagree at one end, which may indicate a read error. The gene calls are TRBV4-3 and TRBJ2-2; D possibly matches TRBD1 or TRBD2 (5 bases each). Germline V gene sequence: CDR1 LGHNA, CDR2 YSLEER. The CDR3 consists of 13 residues. CDR3 amino acids: CVSSQDLGVDLFF. The CDR3 DNA reads TGCGTCAGCAGCCAAGATTTGGGGGTGGACCTGTTTTTT.

Turning to this clonotype: This CDR3 is missing its conserved last phenylalanine or tryptophan, likely due to a read error. The rearrangement links TRBV4-1 to TRBJ2-7; D might be TRBD2 (5 bases). Germline V CDR1 and CDR2: MGHRA, YSYEKL. The CDR3 sequence is 13 residues long. The CDR3 nucleotides are TGCGCCAGCAGCGCGGGCCGTTGGTACGAACAGTACTTA. Amino acid sequence: CASSAGRWYEQYL.

The genes are TRBV19 and TRBJ2-1; 11 nucleotides match TRBD2. The CDR3 totals 15 residues. Germline assignment: CDR1 LNHDA and CDR2 SQIVND (reference sequence). After removal of 6 bases from V and 8 bases from J, the junction contained 9 bases not matched to a gene. CDR3 sequence reads: CASRLTSGRTDEQFF. The CDR3 nucleotides are TGTGCCAGTAGGCTAACTAGCGGGAGAACGGATGAGCAGTTCTTC.

This chain joins TRBV6-6 and TRBJ1-2; D may be TRBD1 (6 bases). V was shortened by 9 bases and J by 4 bases, with 24 bases between the two germline ends. This CDR3 region has 16 residues. Germline CDR1 reads MNHNY; CDR2 reads SVGAGI (reference sequence). The CDR3 spells CASSPGIQGKIYGYTF. The CDR3 DNA follows: TGTGCCAGTAGTCCAGGGATTCAGGGGAAGATCTATGGCTACACCTTC.

This clonotype was seen many times. The gene calls are TRBV6-6 and TRBJ2-2, with 7 bases matching TRBD2. From germline, CDR1 is MNHNY and CDR2 SVGAGI (reference sequence). The CDR3 is 18 residues long. The ends lost 0 bases at V and 0 bases at J; junction bases unmatched: 7. CDR3 amino acids: CASSYSISGLANTGELFF. The CDR3 nucleotides are TGTGCCAGCAGTTACTCGATTTCTGGACTAGCGAACACCGGGGAGCTGTTTTTT.

The rearrangement joins TRBV29-1 to TRBJ1-2; no clear D gene. The CDR3 runs 13 residues. Per germline, CDR1 SQVTM and CDR2 ANQGSEA. DNA for the CDR3: TGCAGTGGTAAGGTGAACACGCCCTATGGCTACACCTTC. It is translated as CSGKVNTPYGYTF.

In this sample, this clonotype turned up many times. This rearrangement joins TRBV11-2 to TRBJ1-6; no clear D gene. CDR3 length: 16 residues. V dropped 1 base and J dropped 8 bases, with 15 bases sitting between them. Germline V gene sequence: CDR1 SGHAT, CDR2 FQNNGV. The CDR3 sequence: CASSLGDDGYDSPLHF. The CDR3 nucleotides read TGTGCCAGCAGCTTAGGAGATGACGGTTATGATTCACCCCTCCACTTT.

Of note for this clonotype: The CDR3 carries no conserved terminal phenylalanine or tryptophan, so it likely arises from a read error. The limits of the CDR3 on the DNA are not certain, so only TCRdb's listed CDR3 is given. The chain combines TRBV12-3 or TRBV12-4 with TRBJ1-5. The CDR3 adds up to 15 amino acids, both ends counted. CDR3 in amino acids: CASSFGQGSNQPQHL.

This clonotype appeared a single time. Since the CDR3 does not end with the conserved phenylalanine or tryptophan, this likely comes from a read error. This chain connects TRBV10-3 to TRBJ1-6; possible D gene TRBD1, 5 bases. V lost 3 bases and J lost 7, with 10 bases in between. The CDR3 contains 14 residues. Germline CDR1 is ENHRY and CDR2 is SYGVKD. The CDR3 DNA follows: TGTGCCATCAGTGACAGGGTCGAGAATTCACCCCTCCACCTT. It specifies CAISDRVENSPLHL.

This chain links TRBV6-1 with TRBJ2-7; D not resolved. The CDR3 runs 15 residues. The germline V gene has CDR1 MNHNS and CDR2 SASEGT. V shed 6 bases and J shed 0 bases, with 15 bases lying between them. The CDR3 reads CASSMMQVLSYEQYF. DNA for the CDR3: TGTGCCAGCAGCATGATGCAGGTACTCTCCTACGAGCAGTACTTC.

The gene calls are TRBV29-1 and TRBJ2-3; 12 nucleotides match TRBD1. The CDR3 is 14 amino acids. The germline CDR1 and CDR2 sequences are SQVTM and ANQGSEA. The V and J ends lost 7 bases and 2 bases, in that order; junction bases with no gene match: 4. The DNA of the CDR3 is TGCAGCGGGGGACAGGGGGCGTTCACAGATACGCAGTATTTT. Its translation: CSGGQGAFTDTQYF.

As concerns this clonotype: Given a much more abundant clone one base away, this may be a read error. The J gene is TRBJ2-1, the V gene TRBV11-2; 7 nucleotides align to TRBD1. The CDR3 covers 11 residues. Looked up from germline, CDR1 is SGHAT and CDR2 is FQNNGV. CDR3 amino acids: CASSFDRELFF. Written as DNA, the CDR3 is TGTGCCAGCAGCTTTGACAGGGAGCTGTTCTTC.

The chain uses TRBV11-2 and TRBJ2-7; D not resolved. The CDR3 is 14 residues long. Germline V gene data show CDR1 as SGHAT and CDR2 as FQNNGV. Deletions cut 11 bases from V and 2 bases from J, with 19 bases between. This CDR3 reads CACSLTDTAYEQYF. In DNA form, the CDR3 reads TGTGCCTGTAGCTTAACTGACACTGCCTACGAGCAGTACTTC. Based on the CDR3 plus reference TRBV11-2 and TRBJ2-7, the full variable domain is EAGVAQSPRYKIIEKRQSVAFWCNPISGHATLYWYQQILGQGPKLLIQFQNNGVVDDSQLPKDRFSAERLKGVDSTLKIQPAKLEDSAVYLCACSLTDTAYEQYFGPGTRLTVT.